This passage covers 3 T cell receptor beta chains from one sample sequenced in a study of graft-versus-host responses after intestinal transplantation. Only in-frame clones appear in the TCRdb table, and some are missing; sequencing was by immunoSEQ multiplex PCR. The table shows some 100,000 clones, with 92% occurring only once. The antigens for these receptors are not known. The starting material was unstimulated CD8+ T cells sorted from spleen or lymph node cells, obtained before transplant. These receptors were collected from a human donor who was the organ donor for an intestinal transplant.

The rearrangement links TRBV13 to TRBJ2-7; 9 bases are shared with TRBD1. With V trimmed by 5 bases and J by 3 bases, 5 bases remained unmatched. There are 14 residues in the CDR3. Germline loops: CDR1 PRHDT, CDR2 FYEKMQ (reference sequence). The CDR3 sequence: CASSPGDRVYEQYF. The CDR3 nucleotides are TGTGCCAGCAGCCCAGGGGACAGGGTCTACGAGCAGTACTTC.

This clone has a single count. This chain connects TRBV5-1 to TRBJ1-2, with 9 bases fitting TRBD1. The CDR3 runs to 16 residues. CDR1 and CDR2 from the germline V gene are SGHRS and YFSETQ. After removal of 4 bases from V and 4 bases from J, the junction contained 11 bases not matched to a gene. Written as DNA, the CDR3 is TGCGCCAGCAGCAGTGCCGAGGGACAGGGAGGCTATGGCTACACCTTC. Translated: CASSSAEGQGGYGYTF. The full variable domain, completed using reference TRBV5-1 and TRBJ1-2, is KAGVTQTPRYLIKTRGQQVTLSCSPISGHRSVSWYQQTPGQGLQFLFEYFSETQRNKGNFPGRFSGRQFSNSRSEMNVSTLELGDSALYLCASSSAEGQGGYGYTFGSGTRLTVV.

The chain uses TRBV7-9 and TRBJ2-4, with TRBD2 matching over 8 bases. CDR1 SEHNR and CDR2 FQNEAQ come from the germline V gene (reference sequence). J lost 1 base, V lost 1 base, and 12 bases had no gene match. This CDR3 has 19 amino acids. CDR3 in amino acids: CASSLVLTTSVFAKNIQYF. The CDR3 nucleotides read TGTGCCAGCAGCTTAGTTTTAACGACTAGCGTGTTCGCCAAAAACATTCAGTACTTC.